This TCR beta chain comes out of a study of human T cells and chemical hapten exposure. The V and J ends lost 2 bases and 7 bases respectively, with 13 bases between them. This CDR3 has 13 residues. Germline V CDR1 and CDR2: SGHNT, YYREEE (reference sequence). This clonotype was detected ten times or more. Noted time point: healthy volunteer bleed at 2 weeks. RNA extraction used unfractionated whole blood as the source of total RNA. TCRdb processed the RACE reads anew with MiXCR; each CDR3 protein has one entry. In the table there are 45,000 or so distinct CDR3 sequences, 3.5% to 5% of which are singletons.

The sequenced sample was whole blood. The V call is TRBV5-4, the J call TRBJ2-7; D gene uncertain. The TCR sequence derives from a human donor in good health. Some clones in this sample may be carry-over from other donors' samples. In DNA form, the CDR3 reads TGTGCCAGCAGCTTCACAGCTTTACGGGAGCAGTACTTC. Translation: CASSFTALREQYF. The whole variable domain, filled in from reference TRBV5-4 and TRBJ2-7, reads ETGVTQSPTHLIKTRGQQVTLRCSSQSGHNTVSWYQQALGQGPQFIFQYYREEENGRGNFPPRFSGLQFPNYSSELNVNALELDDSALYLCASSFTALREQYFGPGTRLTVT.